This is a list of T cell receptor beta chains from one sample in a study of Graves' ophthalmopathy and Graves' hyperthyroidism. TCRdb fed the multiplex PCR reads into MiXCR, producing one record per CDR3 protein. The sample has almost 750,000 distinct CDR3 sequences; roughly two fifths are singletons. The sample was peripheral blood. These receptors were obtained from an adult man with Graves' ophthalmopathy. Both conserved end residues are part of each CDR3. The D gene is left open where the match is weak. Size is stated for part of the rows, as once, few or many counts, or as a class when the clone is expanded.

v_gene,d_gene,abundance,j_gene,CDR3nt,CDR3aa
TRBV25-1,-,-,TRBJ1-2,TGTGCCAGCAGTTACTCTCCGACGGTGAACTATGGCTACACCTTC,CASSYSPTVNYGYTF
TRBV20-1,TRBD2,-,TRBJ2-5,TGCAGTGCTACCATCGGGGGCGGGGGGGGGCAAGAGACCCAGTACTTC,CSATIGGGGGQETQYF
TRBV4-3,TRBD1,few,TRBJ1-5,TGCGCCAGCAGCCAAGATGGACAGGGAAGTCAGCCCCAGCATTTT,CASSQDGQGSQPQHF
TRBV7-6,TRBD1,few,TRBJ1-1,TGTGCCAGCAGCGGGGTTACAGGGGGTGAAGCTTTCTTT,CASSGVTGGEAFF
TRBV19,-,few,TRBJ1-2,TGTGCCAGTACCACTGGCGCAAGATATGGCTACACCTTC,CASTTGARYGYTF
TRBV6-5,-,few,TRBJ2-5,TGTGCCAGCAGTTACTCTGCCAGCCAAGAGACCCAGTACTTC,CASSYSASQETQYF
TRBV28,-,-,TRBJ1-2,TGTGCCAGCAGGATACAGGGAACCTATGGCTACACCTTC,CASRIQGTYGYTF
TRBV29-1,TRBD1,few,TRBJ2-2,TGCAGCGTTGTGGGGACAGGGGCTTCGGTCACCGGGGAGCTGTTTTTT,CSVVGTGASVTGELFF
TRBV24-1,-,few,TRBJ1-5,TGTGCCAGCAGTTTAGGGTTCCGAGGGGAGCAGCCCCAGCATTTT,CASSLGFRGEQPQHF
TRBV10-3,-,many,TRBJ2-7,TGTGCCATCAGTGATTGGCGGAACTACGAGCAGTACTTC,CAISDWRNYEQYF
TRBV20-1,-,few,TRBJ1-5,TGCAGTGCTAGAGAATACAGAGATCAGCCCCAGCATTTT,CSAREYRDQPQHF
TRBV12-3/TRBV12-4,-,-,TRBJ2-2,TGTGCCAGCAAGGACGCGCGAACCGGGGAGCTGTTTTTT,CASKDARTGELFF
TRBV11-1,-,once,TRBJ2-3,TGTGCCAGCAGCTCGTTGCGGGGCACAGATACGCAGTATTTT,CASSSLRGTDTQYF
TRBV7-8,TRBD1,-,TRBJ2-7,TGTACCAGCAGCGGCGGGACAGGGGACTACGAGCAGTACTTC,CTSSGGTGDYEQYF
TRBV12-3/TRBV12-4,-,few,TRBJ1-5,TGTGCCAGCACCCGGACTCCTTCGGGGCCCCAGCATTTT,CASTRTPSGPQHF
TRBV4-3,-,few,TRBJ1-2,TGCGCCAGCAGCCTTCGGGACGAAAGTTCATCTGGTGGCTACACCTTC,CASSLRDESSSGGYTF
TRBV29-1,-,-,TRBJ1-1,TGCAGCGTTCGAATGGGGGACACGCTAGCTTTCTTT,CSVRMGDTLAFF
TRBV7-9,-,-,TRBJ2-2,TGTGCCAGCAGCTTAGCGGTAGACACCGGGGAGCTGTTTTTT,CASSLAVDTGELFF
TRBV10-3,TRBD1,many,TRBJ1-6,TGTGCCATCAGTGGGGGGGCTGTGGCAGGGGGTACAGAGTCACCCCTCCACTTT,CAISGGAVAGGTESPLHF
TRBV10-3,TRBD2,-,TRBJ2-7,TGTGCCAGCAGCCCCGGGGCGACTAGCGCCGAGCAGTACTTC,CASSPGATSAEQYF
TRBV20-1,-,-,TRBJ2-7,TGCAGTGCTAGAGATCGGAAACTTTCCGAGCAGTACTTC,CSARDRKLSEQYF
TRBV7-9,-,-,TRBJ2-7,TGCGCCAGCAGCACTCGCCAGGGGGGAAGGGAGCAGTACTTC,CASSTRQGGREQYF
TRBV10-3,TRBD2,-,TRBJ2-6,TGTGCCATCAGTGATTTTACTAGCGGGTCCTCTGGGGCCAACGTCCTGACTTTC,CAISDFTSGSSGANVLTF
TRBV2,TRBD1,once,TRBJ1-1,TGTGCCAGCAGTACAGGGGCCTGGACTGAAGCTTTCTTT,CASSTGAWTEAFF
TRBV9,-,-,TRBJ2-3,TGTGCCAGCAGCCAAGACAGCGAAAACACAGATACGCAGTATTTT,CASSQDSENTDTQYF
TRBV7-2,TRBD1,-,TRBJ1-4,TGCGCCAGCAGCCACTGGACAGGGGGGGATGAAAAACTGTTTTTT,CASSHWTGGDEKLFF
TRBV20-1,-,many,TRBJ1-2,TGCAGTGCTAGTGGAAGGGTCCGTGGCTACACCTTC,CSASGRVRGYTF
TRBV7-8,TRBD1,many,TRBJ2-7,TGTGCCAGCAGGGGGACAGGGACCTACGAGCAGTACTTC,CASRGTGTYEQYF
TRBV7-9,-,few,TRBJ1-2,TGTGCCAGCAGCGGGCAGGGAGAGGGTGGCTACACCTTC,CASSGQGEGGYTF
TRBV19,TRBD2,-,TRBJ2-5,TGTGCCAGTAGTGCGCGGGAGGAGACCCAGTACTTC,CASSAREETQYF
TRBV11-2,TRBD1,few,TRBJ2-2,TGTGCCAGCAGCCCGGGACAGTACACCGGGGAGCTGTTTTTT,CASSPGQYTGELFF
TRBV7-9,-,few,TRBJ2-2,TGTGCCAGCAGCTTTGGACGGATTAACACCGGGGAGCTGTTTTTT,CASSFGRINTGELFF
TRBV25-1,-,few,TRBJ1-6,TGTGCCAGCGCCCCCAGGCCCCTAGGCAATTCACCCCTCCACTTT,CASAPRPLGNSPLHF
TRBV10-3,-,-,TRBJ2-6,TGTGCCATCGCGGGGCTCGGGGCCAACGTCCTGACTTTC,CAIAGLGANVLTF
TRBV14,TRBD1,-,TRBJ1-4,TGTGCCAGCAGCAACGAACGTCCCGGGACAGGGGACGAAAAACTGTTTTTT,CASSNERPGTGDEKLFF
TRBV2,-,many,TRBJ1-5,TGTGCCAGCAGTGGACACGCTAGCAATCAGCCCCAGCATTTT,CASSGHASNQPQHF
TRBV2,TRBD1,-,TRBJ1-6,TGTGCTAGAGAGCCGAGGGGACAGAGTTCACCCCTCCACTTT,CAREPRGQSSPLHF
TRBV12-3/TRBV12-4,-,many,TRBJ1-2,TGTGCCAGCAGCCGACAGGCATCGGGCTATGGCTACACCTTC,CASSRQASGYGYTF
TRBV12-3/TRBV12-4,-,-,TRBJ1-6,TGTGCCAGCAGTTTTCCAGGGGAGAATTCACCCCTCCACTTT,CASSFPGENSPLHF
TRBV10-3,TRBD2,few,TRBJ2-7,TGTGCCAGCACCAAACGGGGGGGGGTAACTAGCGGGGGACCCTACGAGCAGTACTTC,CASTKRGGVTSGGPYEQYF
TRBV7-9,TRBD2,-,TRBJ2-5,TGTGCCAGCAGCCAAGGTTTCCGGACTAGCGGCCAAGAGACCCAGTACTTC,CASSQGFRTSGQETQYF
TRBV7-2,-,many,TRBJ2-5,TGTGCCAGCAGCTTATCGGTGCACCAAGAGACCCAGTACTTC,CASSLSVHQETQYF
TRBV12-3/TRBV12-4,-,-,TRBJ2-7,TGTGCCAGCAGGACCCCCGGCGAGCAGTACTTC,CASRTPGEQYF
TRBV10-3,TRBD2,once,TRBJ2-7,TGTGCCACCGGGAGCGGGGCCGTCTCCTACGAGCAGTACTTC,CATGSGAVSYEQYF
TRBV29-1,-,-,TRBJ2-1,TGCAGCGTCGGAAGGCTATCCTCCTCAAGAGAGCAGTTCTTC,CSVGRLSSSREQFF
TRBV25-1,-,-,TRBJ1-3,TGTGCCAGCAGTAGACCGATCTCTGGAAACACCATATATTTT,CASSRPISGNTIYF
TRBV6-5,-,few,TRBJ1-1,TGTGCCAGCAGAACCTTAAAACCGAGGAACACTGAAGCTTTCTTT,CASRTLKPRNTEAFF
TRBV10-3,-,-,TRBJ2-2,TGTGCCAGCACCCTAATACGCGGAACGAACACCGGGGAGCTGTTTTTT,CASTLIRGTNTGELFF
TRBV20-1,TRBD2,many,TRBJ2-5,TGCAGTGCTAGACGGGAGGGCGGGACCCAGTACTTC,CSARREGGTQYF
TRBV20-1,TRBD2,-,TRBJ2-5,TGCAGTGCTGGTATAGCGGGAGGGCACGAGACCCAGTACTTC,CSAGIAGGHETQYF
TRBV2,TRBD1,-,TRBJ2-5,TGTGCCAGCAGACCGACAGGGGCGGTGGAGACCCAGTACTTC,CASRPTGAVETQYF